This paragraph reports one T cell receptor beta chain. What it binds is unknown. Each subset's genomic DNA was shared equally among a number of immunoSEQ plates. Profiling relied on immunoSEQ multiplex PCR, and the TCRdb table lists in-frame clones only, not all of them. Of millions of clones listed, 90% to 95% are singletons. The authors divided CD4+ cells into CD45RA+ naive and CD45RA-negative memory subsets. The CDR3 totals 14 residues. Germline V lookup: CDR1 SGHNT, CDR2 YYREEE (reference sequence). The germline V and J ends were trimmed by 4 bases and 8 bases, with 18 bases remaining between them. The data derive from a study of shared clonotypes between healthy human individuals. Study-wide results and caveats: Richness estimates generally favored naive over memory subsets.

The chain uses TRBV5-4 and TRBJ1-2, with a weak D call TRBD1 (5 bases). The sequencing sample was made of naive CD4+ T cells sorted from blood. Described subset: CD45RA+ positively selected. The receptor was derived from a man between 18 and 29 years old in good health. Here the CDR3 reads CASSTGTLNSGYTF. The CDR3 bases are TGTGCCAGCAGCACCGGGACTCTAAATTCGGGCTACACCTTC.